Listed below are T cell receptor beta chains from one sample, sequenced in a study of cytomegalovirus exposure and HLA in healthy donors. The protocol was immunoSEQ multiplex PCR, while the TCRdb copy is restricted to in-frame clones and leaves out a portion. The sample holds some 110,000 clones; more than 75% are singletons and the top ten take about 12%. Sequencing was done on a sample of PBMCs. The receptors stem from a woman aged 60 to 75 in good health and CMV-seropositive. CDR3s include the opening cysteine and the closing phenylalanine or tryptophan. The D gene is left open where the match is weak. The size field is filled for only some rows; it gives once, few, many or a size class.

j_call,d_call,clone_size,v_call,cdr3_nt,cdr3_aa
TRBJ1-4,-,-,TRBV6-5,TGTGCCAGCAGTTACGACCTTGGGAGGAAACTGTTTTTT,CASSYDLGRKLFF
TRBJ1-6,-,once,TRBV7-3,TGTGCCAGCAGCTTAAACAGGGCTTCACCCCTCCACTTT,CASSLNRASPLHF
TRBJ1-5,TRBD1,few,TRBV30,TGTGCCTGGGCAGGGGGAAGCAATCAGCCCCAGCATTTT,CAWAGGSNQPQHF
TRBJ1-1,-,-,TRBV10-3,TGTGCCATCAGGGAGGGCGGGGCGAACACTGAAGCTTTCTTT,CAIREGGANTEAFF
TRBJ1-5,-,-,TRBV7-2,TGTGCCAGCAGCTCTCTCCAGGGGAGTAATCAGCCCCAGCATTTT,CASSSLQGSNQPQHF
TRBJ1-1,-,few,TRBV5-4,TGTGCCAGCAGCTTGGGAGGCACGGCTGGTTGGACTGAAGCTTTCTTT,CASSLGGTAGWTEAFF
TRBJ1-3,-,-,TRBV28,TGTGCCAGCAGTTCTCTCCCTGGAAACACCATATATTTT,CASSSLPGNTIYF
TRBJ1-2,TRBD1,-,TRBV30,TGTGCCTGGGCAGGACAGGGGTTTTTAGGCTACACCTTC,CAWAGQGFLGYTF
TRBJ2-7,TRBD1,few,TRBV6-5,TGTGCCAGCAGTTCCTACAGGGGGTACGAGCAGTACTTC,CASSSYRGYEQYF
TRBJ2-2,-,-,TRBV7-3,TGTGCCAGCAGCCAAGGGGGGGCCGGCACCGGGGAGCTGTTTTTT,CASSQGGAGTGELFF
TRBJ1-2,TRBD1,-,TRBV4-2,TGTGCCAGCAGCCGGGACAGCGTCTCCTCTAACTATGGCTACACCTTC,CASSRDSVSSNYGYTF